This T cell receptor beta chain is from a study of blood T cell repertoires in COVID-19. Profiling relied on immunoSEQ multiplex PCR, and the TCRdb table lists in-frame clones only, not all of them. This sample has roughly 200,000 clones, with approximately 91% found just once. Material for sequencing was peripheral blood. The clonotype originates from a man aged 50-59 years with COVID-19, enrolled during active disease.

The CDR3: CATSDGTSGINEQFF. Written as DNA, the CDR3 is TGTGCCACCAGTGACGGGACTAGCGGGATCAATGAGCAGTTCTTC. V is TRBV24-1 and J is TRBJ2-1, with 13 bases matching TRBD2. Trimming took 4 bases from V and 6 from J; bases not matched to a gene: 2. This CDR3 spans 15 amino acids. The germline CDR1 and CDR2 sequences are KGHDR and SFDVKD.